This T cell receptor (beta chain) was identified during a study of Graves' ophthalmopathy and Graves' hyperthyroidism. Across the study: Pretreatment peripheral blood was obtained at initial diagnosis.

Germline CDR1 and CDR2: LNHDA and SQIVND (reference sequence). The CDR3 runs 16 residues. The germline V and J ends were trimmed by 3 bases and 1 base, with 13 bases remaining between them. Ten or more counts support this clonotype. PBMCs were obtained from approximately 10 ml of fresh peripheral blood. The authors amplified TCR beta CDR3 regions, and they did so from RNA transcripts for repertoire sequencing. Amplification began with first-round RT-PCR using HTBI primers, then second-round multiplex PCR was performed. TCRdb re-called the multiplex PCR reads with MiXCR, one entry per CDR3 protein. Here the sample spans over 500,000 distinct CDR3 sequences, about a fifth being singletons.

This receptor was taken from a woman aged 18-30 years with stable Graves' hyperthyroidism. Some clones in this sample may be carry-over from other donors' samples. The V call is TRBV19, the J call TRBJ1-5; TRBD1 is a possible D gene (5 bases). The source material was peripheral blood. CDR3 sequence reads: CASSIPGTRSNQPQHF. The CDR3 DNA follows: TGTGCCAGTAGTATCCCCGGGACTAGGAGCAATCAGCCCCAGCATTTT.